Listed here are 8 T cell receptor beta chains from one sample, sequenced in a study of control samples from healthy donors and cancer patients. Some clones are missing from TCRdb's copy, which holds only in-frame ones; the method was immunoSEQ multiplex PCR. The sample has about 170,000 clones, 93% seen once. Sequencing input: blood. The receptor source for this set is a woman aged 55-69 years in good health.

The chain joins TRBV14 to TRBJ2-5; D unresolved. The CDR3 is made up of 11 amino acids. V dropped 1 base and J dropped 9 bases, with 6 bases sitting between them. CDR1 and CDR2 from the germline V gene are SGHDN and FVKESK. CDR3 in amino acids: CASSQGLAQYF. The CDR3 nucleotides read TGTGCCAGCAGCCAAGGGCTGGCCCAGTACTTC. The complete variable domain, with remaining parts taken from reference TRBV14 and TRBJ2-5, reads EAGVTQFPSHSVIEKGQTVTLRCDPISGHDNLYWYRRVMGKEIKFLLHFVKESKQDESGMPNNRFLAERTGGTYSTLKVQPAELEDSGVYFCASSQGLAQYFGPGTRLLVL.

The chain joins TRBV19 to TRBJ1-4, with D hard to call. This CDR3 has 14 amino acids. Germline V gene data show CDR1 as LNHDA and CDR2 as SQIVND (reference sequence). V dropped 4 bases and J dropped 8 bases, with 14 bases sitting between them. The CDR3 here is CASSRVFAGEKLFF. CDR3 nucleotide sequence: TGTGCCAGTAGTAGGGTGTTTGCGGGAGAAAAACTGTTTTTT.

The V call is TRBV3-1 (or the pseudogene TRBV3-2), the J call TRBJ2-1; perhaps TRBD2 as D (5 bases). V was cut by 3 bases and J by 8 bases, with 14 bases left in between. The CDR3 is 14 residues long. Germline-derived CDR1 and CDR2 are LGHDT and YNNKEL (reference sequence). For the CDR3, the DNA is TGTGCCAGCAGCCAGGGGAGAAGAGGCGATGAGCAGTTCTTC. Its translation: CASSQGRRGDEQFF.

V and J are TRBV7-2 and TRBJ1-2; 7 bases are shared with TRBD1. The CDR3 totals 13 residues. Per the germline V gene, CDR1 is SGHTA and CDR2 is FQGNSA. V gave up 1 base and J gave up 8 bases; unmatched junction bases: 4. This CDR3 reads CASSLDRGGGYTF. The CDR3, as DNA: TGTGCCAGCAGCTTAGACAGGGGAGGAGGCTACACCTTC.

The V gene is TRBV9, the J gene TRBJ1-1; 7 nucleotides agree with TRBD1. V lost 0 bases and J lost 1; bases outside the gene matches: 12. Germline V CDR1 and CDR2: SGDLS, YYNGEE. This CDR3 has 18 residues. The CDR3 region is CASSVAGQVNTGNTEAFF. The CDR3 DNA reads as TGTGCCAGCAGCGTAGCTGGACAGGTCAACACGGGGAACACTGAAGCTTTCTTT.

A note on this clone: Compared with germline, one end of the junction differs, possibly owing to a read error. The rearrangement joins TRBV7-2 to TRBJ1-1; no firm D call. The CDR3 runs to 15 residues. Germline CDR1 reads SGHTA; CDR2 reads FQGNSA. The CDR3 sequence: CASSFSGNSNSEAFF. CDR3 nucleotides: TGTGCCAGCAGCTTTAGTGGGAACTCGAACTCTGAAGCTTTCTTT.

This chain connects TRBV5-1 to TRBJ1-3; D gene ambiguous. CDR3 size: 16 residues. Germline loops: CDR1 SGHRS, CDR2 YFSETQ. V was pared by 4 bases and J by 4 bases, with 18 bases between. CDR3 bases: TGCGCCAGCAGCCCGCGAGCCACCACCAACGGAAACACCATATATTTT. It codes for CASSPRATTNGNTIYF.

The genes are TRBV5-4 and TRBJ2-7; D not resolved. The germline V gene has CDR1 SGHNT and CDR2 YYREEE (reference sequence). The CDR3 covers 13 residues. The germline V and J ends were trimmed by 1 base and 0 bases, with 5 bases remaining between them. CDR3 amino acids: CASSLTDSYEQYF. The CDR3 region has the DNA TGTGCCAGCAGCTTGACAGACTCCTACGAGCAGTACTTC.